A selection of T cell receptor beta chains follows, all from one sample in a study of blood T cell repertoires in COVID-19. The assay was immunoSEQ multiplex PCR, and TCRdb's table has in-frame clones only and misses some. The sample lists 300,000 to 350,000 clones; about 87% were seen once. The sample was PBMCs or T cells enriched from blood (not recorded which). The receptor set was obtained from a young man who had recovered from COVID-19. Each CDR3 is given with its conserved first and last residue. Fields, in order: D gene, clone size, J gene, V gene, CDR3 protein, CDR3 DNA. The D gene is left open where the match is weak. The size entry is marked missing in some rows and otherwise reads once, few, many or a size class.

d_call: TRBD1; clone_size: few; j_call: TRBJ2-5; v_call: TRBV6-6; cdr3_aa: CASSYPQGQETQYF; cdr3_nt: TGTGCCAGCAGTTACCCACAGGGGCAAGAGACCCAGTACTTC
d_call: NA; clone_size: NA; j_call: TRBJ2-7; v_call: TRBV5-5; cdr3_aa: CASSLVERVSYEQYF; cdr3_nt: TGTGCCAGCAGCCTCGTCGAGCGGGTCTCCTACGAGCAGTACTTC
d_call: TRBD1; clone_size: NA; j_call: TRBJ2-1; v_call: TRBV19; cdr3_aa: CASSMGQGGYNEQFF; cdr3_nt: TGTGCCAGTAGTATGGGACAGGGCGGCTACAATGAGCAGTTCTTC
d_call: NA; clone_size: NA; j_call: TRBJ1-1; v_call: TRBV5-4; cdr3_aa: CASSLAGNTEAFF; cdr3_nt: TGTGCCAGCAGCTTGGCAGGGAACACTGAAGCTTTCTTT
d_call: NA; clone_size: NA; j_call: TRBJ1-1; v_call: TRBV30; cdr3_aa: CAWSPLNTEAFF; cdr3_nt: TGTGCCTGGAGTCCTCTAAACACTGAAGCTTTCTTT
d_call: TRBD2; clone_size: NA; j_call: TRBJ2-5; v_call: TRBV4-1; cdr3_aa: CASSSVLGRQSGTQYF; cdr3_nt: TGCGCCAGCAGCTCCGTACTCGGGAGGCAGTCGGGGACCCAGTACTTC
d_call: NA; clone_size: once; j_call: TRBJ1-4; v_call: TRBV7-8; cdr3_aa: CASSLESRINEKLFF; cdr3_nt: TGTGCCAGCAGCTTAGAATCGAGGATTAATGAAAAACTGTTTTTT
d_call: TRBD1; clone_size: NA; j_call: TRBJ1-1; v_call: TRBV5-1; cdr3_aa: CASSDRDRGFAEAFF; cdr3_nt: TGCGCCAGCAGCGACCGGGACAGGGGGTTTGCTGAAGCTTTCTTT
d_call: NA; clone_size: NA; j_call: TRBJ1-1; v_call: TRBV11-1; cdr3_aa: CASTRNTEAFF; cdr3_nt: TGTGCCAGCACCCGGAACACTGAAGCTTTCTTT
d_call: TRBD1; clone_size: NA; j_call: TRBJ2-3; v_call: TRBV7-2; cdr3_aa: CASSLRGQGSDTQYF; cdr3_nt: TGTGCCAGCAGCCTTAGGGGACAGGGCTCAGATACGCAGTATTTT
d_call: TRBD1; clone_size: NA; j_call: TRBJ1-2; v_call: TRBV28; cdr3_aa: CASSYTQGSGYTF; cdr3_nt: TGTGCCAGCAGCTATACACAGGGGTCTGGCTACACCTTC
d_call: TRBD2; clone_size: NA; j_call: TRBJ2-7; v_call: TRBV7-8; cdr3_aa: CASSFGSIAGGSGEQYF; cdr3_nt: TGTGCCAGCAGCTTTGGTAGCATAGCGGGGGGGTCGGGGGAGCAGTACTTC
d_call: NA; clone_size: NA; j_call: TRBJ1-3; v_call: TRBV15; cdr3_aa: CATSSPSSSGNTIYF; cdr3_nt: TGTGCCACCAGCAGTCCATCCTCGAGTGGAAACACCATATATTTT
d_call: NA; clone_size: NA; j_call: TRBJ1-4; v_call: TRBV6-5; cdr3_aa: CASSYSYRNEKLFF; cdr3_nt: TGTGCCAGCAGTTACTCTTACAGGAATGAAAAACTGTTTTTT
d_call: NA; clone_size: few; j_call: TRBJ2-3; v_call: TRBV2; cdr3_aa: CASRETDTQYF; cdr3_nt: TGTGCCAGCAGGGAGACAGATACGCAGTATTTT
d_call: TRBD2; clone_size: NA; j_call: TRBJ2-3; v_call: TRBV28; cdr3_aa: CASSISGGVADTQYF; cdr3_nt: TGTGCCAGCAGTATATCGGGGGGAGTAGCAGATACGCAGTATTTT
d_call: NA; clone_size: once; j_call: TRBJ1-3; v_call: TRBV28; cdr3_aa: CASSSGSDSVPSGNTIYF; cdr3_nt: TGTGCCAGCAGTTCGGGGTCGGACAGCGTCCCCTCTGGAAACACCATATATTTT
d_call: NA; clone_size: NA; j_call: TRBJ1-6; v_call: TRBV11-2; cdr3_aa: CASSRSPPPSPLHF; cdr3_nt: TGTGCCAGCAGCCGTTCTCCCCCTCCCTCACCCCTCCACTTT
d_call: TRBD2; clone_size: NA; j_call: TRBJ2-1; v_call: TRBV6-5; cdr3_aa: CASSFSGGTYNEQFF; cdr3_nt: TGTGCCAGCAGTTTCAGCGGGGGCACCTACAATGAGCAGTTCTTC
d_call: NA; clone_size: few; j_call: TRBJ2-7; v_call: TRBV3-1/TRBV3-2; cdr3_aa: CASSQDSGGAYEQYF; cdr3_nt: TGTGCCAGCAGCCAAGATTCCGGGGGAGCCTACGAGCAGTACTTC
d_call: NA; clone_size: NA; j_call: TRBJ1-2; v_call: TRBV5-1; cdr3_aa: CASSGSREGGYTF; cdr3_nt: TGCGCCAGCAGCGGGAGCAGGGAGGGAGGCTACACCTTC
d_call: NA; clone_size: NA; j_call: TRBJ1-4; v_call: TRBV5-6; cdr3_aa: CASSPAGGSSNEKLFF; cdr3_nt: TGTGCCAGCAGCCCGGCGGGGGGGTCGAGTAATGAAAAACTGTTTTTT